Sequencing of this T cell receptor beta chain was carried out in a study of blood T cell repertoires in COVID-19 (dated by TCRdb to about 2020). General notes on the study: Samples from collaborators originated in the United States, Italy and Spain and spanned both the acute and convalescent phases of COVID-19. The material from the prospective study consisted of cDNA or gDNA derived from T cells, B-cell-depleted T cells, or PBMCs. Subjects who had been exposed to COVID-19, were actively infected with it, or had recovered from it provided the deeply sampled blood TCRbeta repertoires that made up the dataset. The repertoires were made available in a free public database intended to serve as a resource for research on the immune response to SARS-CoV-2. The samples were drawn from two sources: the first 160 participants of the ongoing ImmuneRACE study, and 1,200 or so subjects contributed by 6 global collaborators. The sample metadata nearly always contained a de-identified subject ID, COVID-19 status, age in years and sex. Where available, HLA class I and class II types were obtained from metadata supplied by the sample provider rather than from assay-based typing.

The immunoSEQ Assay, a bias-controlled multiplex PCR, was used to amplify TCRbeta CDR3 regions from genomic DNA. The paper's data handling went like this. The number of nucleated cells in each sample was estimated by amplification of reference gene primers within the assay. To quantify the absolute abundance of each unique TCRbeta CDR3 rearrangement, sequence reads were collapsed and filtered. For each sample, productive Simpson clonality was calculated by taking the square root of Simpson's diversity index across productive rearrangements. This is the immuneACCESS table as TCRdb keeps it, with only in-frame sequences that have V and J called. A part of the clones is gone; compared with another copy, unresolved V genes explain less than half, and the rest is unexplained. D and trimming come from the DNA, and the V and J calls and clone size come from that table. The sample records hundreds of thousands of clones, under 90% of which are singletons. The top ten clones comprise about 20% of the sample.

The CDR3 goes from the cysteine to the phenylalanine over 14 residues. Here the CDR3 DNA is all that survives: 42 bases in frame from base 1. From a lookup of the germline V gene (reference sequence), CDR1 and CDR2 are SEHNR and FQNEAQ. Remarks on this clone: The antigen it recognizes is unknown. Germline and junction disagree at one end, which may indicate a read error.

The research as a whole found: How much clinical and demographic metadata was included differed by source and by participant, and the metadata was provided uncurated.

Collaborating institutions collected whole blood in K2EDTA tubes following their own protocols. Collaborator samples were shipped for TCRbeta analysis as frozen whole blood, isolated PBMCs, or DNA extracted from either sample type. The sequencing sample was made of peripheral blood. The clonotype comes from a man under 40 with active or convalescent COVID-19. The chain is made from TRBV7-9 and TRBJ1-2; TRBD1 is a weak D gene call, 5 bases matching. The encoded CDR3 is CASSLVQGRYDYTF. The nucleotide sequence reads as follows: TGTGCCAGCAGCTTAGTTCAGGGTCGGTATGACTACACCTTC.